This T cell receptor (beta chain) comes out of a study of cytomegalovirus exposure and HLA in healthy donors. PCR employed 60 Vbeta and 13 Jbeta primers. Libraries were prepared by immunoSEQ multiplex PCR; TCRdb keeps only in-frame clonotypes and omits some of them. Seen here are over 130,000 clones, around 85% observed once, and the top ten hold 1.2%. The donors gave bone marrow, and they were healthy. Overall study findings and caveats: Later on, an analysis tied approximately 17,000 TCR beta sequences to HLA alleles at 0.05 false discovery rate.

Concerning this clone itself: The antigen remains undetermined. The conserved closing phenylalanine or tryptophan is absent in this CDR3, likely reflecting a read error.

The J segment lost 4 bases and the V segment lost 4 bases, leaving 13 bases of the junction unmatched. CDR3 length: 16 amino acids. CDR1 and CDR2 (germline): SQVTM, ANQGSEA. The source is a female donor in good health and CMV-seronegative. The sample consisted of PBMCs. This chain connects TRBV29-1 to TRBJ1-1, with 9 nucleotides matching TRBD1. The CDR3 here is CSVGDRVSLRSTEAFV. The CDR3 region has the DNA TGCAGCGTTGGGGACAGGGTTTCCCTACGGAGCACTGAAGCTTTCGTT.